Sequencing of this T cell receptor beta chain was carried out in a study of cytomegalovirus exposure and HLA in healthy donors. J gave up 6 bases and V 3 bases, and 6 bases lay outside the gene matches. CDR3 length: 15 amino acids. Germline CDR1 is SEHNR and CDR2 is FQNEAQ (reference sequence). Sequenced by immunoSEQ multiplex PCR; TCRdb stores in-frame clones only, minus some. The sample shows about 79,000 clones, 93% of them seen only once. Remarks on this clone: Its specificity is unknown.

Study-wide results and limits: In vitro experiments confirmed that three CMV-associated chains were specific for CMV antigens. In the 130 or so validation repertoires, about 94% of cluster scores exceeded 0, per a later analysis. It was 150 to 200 TCR beta chains that were listed as cytomegalovirus-associated. As was reported, the classifier diagnosed cytomegalovirus status with high specificity and sensitivity.

The clonotype comes from a woman aged 25-40 years in good health and CMV-seronegative. The specimen sequenced was PBMCs. This chain joins TRBV7-9 and TRBJ1-5; 9 bases map to TRBD1. CDR3 in DNA: TGTGCCAGCAGCTTCGGGACAGGGAGGGGTCAGCCCCAGCATTTT. It encodes CASSFGTGRGQPQHF.